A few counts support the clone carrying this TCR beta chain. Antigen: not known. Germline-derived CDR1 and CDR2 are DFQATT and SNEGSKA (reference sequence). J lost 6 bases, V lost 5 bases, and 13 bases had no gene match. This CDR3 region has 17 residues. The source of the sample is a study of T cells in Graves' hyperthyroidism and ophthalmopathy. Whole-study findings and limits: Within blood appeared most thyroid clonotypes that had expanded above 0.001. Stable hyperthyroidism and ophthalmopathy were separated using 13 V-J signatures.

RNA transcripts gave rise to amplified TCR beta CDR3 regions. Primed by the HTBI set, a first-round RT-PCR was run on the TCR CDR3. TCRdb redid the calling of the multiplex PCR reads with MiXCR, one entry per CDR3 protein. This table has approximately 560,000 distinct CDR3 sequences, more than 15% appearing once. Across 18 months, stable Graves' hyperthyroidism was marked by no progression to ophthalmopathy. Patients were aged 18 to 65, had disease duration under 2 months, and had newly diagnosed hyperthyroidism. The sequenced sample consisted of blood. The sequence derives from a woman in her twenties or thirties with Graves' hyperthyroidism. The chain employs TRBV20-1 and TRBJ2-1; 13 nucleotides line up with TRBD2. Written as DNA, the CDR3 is TGCAGTGCTGCTCCGGGACTAGCGGGACCTTTTAGCAATGAGCAGTTCTTC. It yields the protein CSAAPGLAGPFSNEQFF.